A selection of T cell receptor beta chains follows, all from one sample in a study of sequential checkpoint blockade in melanoma. The repertoire was sequenced with immunoSEQ multiplex PCR; TCRdb's copy has only in-frame clones and lacks some. The sample lists some 13,000 clones; about 78% were seen once. Sample: CD8+ T cells sorted from blood (inferred from file names), taken from a patient given nivolumab and ipilimumab in sequence. Every receptor here comes from a human donor with melanoma. CDR3s include the opening cysteine and the closing phenylalanine or tryptophan. D genes are given only for firm matches. The size of a clone is reported for some rows only, either as once, few or many, or as a class for expanded clones.

TRBV6-1,TRBD1,TRBJ2-1,-,TGTGCCAGCAGTGCACGGGACAGGGCGGCCAATGAGCAGTTCTTC,CASSARDRAANEQFF
TRBV6-1,-,TRBJ1-5,once,TGTGCCAGCAGTGAGGGCCAGGGGATGCAGCCCCAGCATTTT,CASSEGQGMQPQHF
TRBV7-9,TRBD1,TRBJ2-1,-,TGTGCCAGCAGCTCAACCGGGACAGGGATCAATGAGCAGTTCTTC,CASSSTGTGINEQFF
TRBV7-9,TRBD1,TRBJ2-7,-,TGTGCCAGTAGCTTAGGGGACAGGGTGAGCTACGAGCAGTACTTC,CASSLGDRVSYEQYF
TRBV29-1,-,TRBJ2-1,-,TGCAGCGTCCTGACTTCGTTACCCGATGAGCAGTTCTTC,CSVLTSLPDEQFF
TRBV4-3,TRBD2,TRBJ2-2,few,TGCGCCAGCAGCCGCCTAGCGGGAGAAGGCGGGGAGCTGTTTTTT,CASSRLAGEGGELFF
TRBV6-6,TRBD1,TRBJ1-1,-,TGTGCCAGCAGCAAGACAGGGGATGCTTTCTTT,CASSKTGDAFF
TRBV7-6,-,TRBJ1-4,-,TGTGCCAGCAGCTTCCCTGTGGTCCCAAGAGAAGAAAAACTGTTTTTT,CASSFPVVPREEKLFF
TRBV19,TRBD1,TRBJ1-4,-,TGTGCCAGTAGTACCACAGGGGGAACTAATGAAAAACTGTTTTTT,CASSTTGGTNEKLFF
TRBV7-9,-,TRBJ2-1,once,TGTGCCAGCAGACCGCAGGGATGGGGTGAGCAGTTCTTC,CASRPQGWGEQFF
TRBV29-1,-,TRBJ1-2,-,TGCAGCGTTCAGTACTCCTGGACAGCTAACTATGGCTACACCTTC,CSVQYSWTANYGYTF
TRBV27,TRBD1,TRBJ2-2,-,TGTGCCAGCAGTCCCTCAGGGGGCACGGACACCGGGGAGCTGTTTTTT,CASSPSGGTDTGELFF
TRBV9,-,TRBJ2-3,-,TGTGCCAGCAGCCCACCTGGGGGCGGGCGCACAGATACGCAGTATTTT,CASSPPGGGRTDTQYF
TRBV7-8,TRBD2,TRBJ2-2,-,TGTGCCAGCAGCTTCCGACTAGCGGCGAACACCGGGGAGCTGTTTTTT,CASSFRLAANTGELFF
TRBV5-1,-,TRBJ2-5,-,TGCGCCAGCAGCTTCTTTTCGGGGCAAGAGACCCAGTACTTC,CASSFFSGQETQYF
TRBV19,-,TRBJ1-2,few,TGTGCCAGTAGTATCGGCAGGGGAGATGGCTACACCTTC,CASSIGRGDGYTF
TRBV29-1,TRBD2,TRBJ2-1,few,TGCAGCGTTTTCGGGACTAGCGGGAAGAATGAGCAGTTCTTC,CSVFGTSGKNEQFF
TRBV6-1,-,TRBJ2-2,few,TGTGCCAGCAGTGCGGACTACACCGGGGAGCTGTTTTTT,CASSADYTGELFF
TRBV6-5,TRBD1,TRBJ1-4,-,TGTGCCAGCAGTCTACGGACAGGCCTGGGGGAAAAACTGTTTTTT,CASSLRTGLGEKLFF
TRBV5-1,-,TRBJ1-1,-,TGCGCCAGCAGCTTAGGTAGGGGCGCTGAAGCTTTCTTT,CASSLGRGAEAFF
TRBV7-9,TRBD1,TRBJ2-7,-,TGTGCCAGCAGCATAAGCCGGGACAGGGGATCCTACGAGCAGTACTTC,CASSISRDRGSYEQYF
TRBV14,TRBD2,TRBJ2-1,few,TGTGCCAGCAGCCAATATCTAGCGGGGGGCGTCTACAATGAGCAGTTCTTC,CASSQYLAGGVYNEQFF
TRBV27,-,TRBJ2-2,-,TGTGCCAGCAGTTTACTTGAGACCGGGGAGCTGTTTTTT,CASSLLETGELFF
TRBV6-4,-,TRBJ2-4,-,TGTGCCAGCAGTCAAGGGGCAGCCCTAGCCAAAAACATTCAGTACTTC,CASSQGAALAKNIQYF
TRBV5-6,-,TRBJ2-7,-,TGTGCCAGCAGCTTGGGTATCTACGAGCAGTACTTC,CASSLGIYEQYF
TRBV7-9,-,TRBJ1-5,-,TGTGCCAGCACCATCGGCGGGGGGCAGCCCCAGCATTTT,CASTIGGGQPQHF
TRBV7-9,TRBD1,TRBJ2-1,-,TGTGCCAGCAGCCGACAGGGTTTTGGATCCTACAATGAGCAGTTCTTC,CASSRQGFGSYNEQFF
TRBV5-4,TRBD1,TRBJ2-5,-,TGTGCCAGCAGCTCCTGGACAGGAGCAGAGACCCAGTACTTC,CASSSWTGAETQYF
TRBV27,TRBD2,TRBJ2-2,few,TGTGCCAGCAGTACGGGGACTAGCCTTTCGACCGGGGAGCTGTTTTTT,CASSTGTSLSTGELFF
TRBV5-1,-,TRBJ1-2,-,TGCGCCAGCAGCTTGGAAGGGGGTAACTATGGCTACACCTTC,CASSLEGGNYGYTF
TRBV27,TRBD1,TRBJ2-7,-,TGTGCCAGCAGTTTATCAAAGGGGGACAGACCCTACGAGCAGTACTTC,CASSLSKGDRPYEQYF
TRBV30,-,TRBJ2-1,-,TGTGCCTCCGAGCGGCCCCGGGGGGCTGAGCAGTTCTTC,CASERPRGAEQFF